These T cell receptor beta chains were read from a single sample in a study of Graves' ophthalmopathy and Graves' hyperthyroidism. One entry per CDR3 protein, called by TCRdb with MiXCR from the multiplex PCR reads. The repertoire holds hundreds of thousands of distinct CDR3 sequences, with about 38% as singletons. The specimen sequenced was peripheral blood. These receptors came from an adult man with Graves' ophthalmopathy. Each CDR3 is given with its conserved first and last residue. Fields, in order: V gene, J gene, CDR3 protein.

v_call: TRBV6-5; j_call: TRBJ1-5; cdr3_aa: CASSPSRGRLSNQPQHF
v_call: TRBV7-4; j_call: TRBJ1-5; cdr3_aa: CASSLDRRDQPQHF
v_call: TRBV20-1; j_call: TRBJ2-5; cdr3_aa: CSALTTSGETQYF
v_call: TRBV2; j_call: TRBJ2-7; cdr3_aa: CASSLAGPGQYF
v_call: TRBV12-3/TRBV12-4; j_call: TRBJ2-5; cdr3_aa: CASSLLGQGKETQYF
v_call: TRBV10-3; j_call: TRBJ1-4; cdr3_aa: CASMGQGAGGTNEKLFF
v_call: TRBV5-5; j_call: TRBJ2-7; cdr3_aa: CASSFATIERGYSYEQYF
v_call: TRBV7-9; j_call: TRBJ1-3; cdr3_aa: CASSLQGTHSGNTIYF
v_call: TRBV10-3; j_call: TRBJ1-1; cdr3_aa: CAISESAGDMNTEAFF
v_call: TRBV5-8; j_call: TRBJ2-7; cdr3_aa: CASSFGQSKEQYF
v_call: TRBV29-1; j_call: TRBJ1-1; cdr3_aa: CSAPRIGGQGNTEAFF
v_call: TRBV6-6; j_call: TRBJ2-2; cdr3_aa: CASSYSSTGELFF
v_call: TRBV19; j_call: TRBJ1-6; cdr3_aa: CASSMLNSPLHF
v_call: TRBV4-3; j_call: TRBJ2-7; cdr3_aa: CASSQDRSGYEQYF
v_call: TRBV20-1; j_call: TRBJ2-7; cdr3_aa: CSARELAGVGLNEQYF
v_call: TRBV9; j_call: TRBJ1-2; cdr3_aa: CASSVGQIGYTF
v_call: TRBV15; j_call: TRBJ1-4; cdr3_aa: CATSRDRTRGEKLFF
v_call: TRBV5-1; j_call: TRBJ2-5; cdr3_aa: CASSKRTEETQYF
v_call: TRBV7-9; j_call: TRBJ2-7; cdr3_aa: CASSSSRSSYEQYF
v_call: TRBV19; j_call: TRBJ2-2; cdr3_aa: CASTFDSRELFF